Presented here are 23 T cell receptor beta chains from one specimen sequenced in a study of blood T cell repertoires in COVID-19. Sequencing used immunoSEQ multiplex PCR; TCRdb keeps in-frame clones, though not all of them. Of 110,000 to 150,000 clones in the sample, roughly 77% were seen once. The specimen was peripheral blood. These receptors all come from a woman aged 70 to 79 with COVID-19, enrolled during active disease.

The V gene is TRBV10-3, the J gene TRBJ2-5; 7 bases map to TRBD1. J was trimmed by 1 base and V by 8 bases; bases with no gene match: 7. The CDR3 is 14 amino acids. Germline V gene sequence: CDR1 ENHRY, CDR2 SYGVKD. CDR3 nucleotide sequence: TGTGCCATCCACAGGGGAACGCTCCAAGAGACCCAGTACTTC. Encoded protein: CAIHRGTLQETQYF.

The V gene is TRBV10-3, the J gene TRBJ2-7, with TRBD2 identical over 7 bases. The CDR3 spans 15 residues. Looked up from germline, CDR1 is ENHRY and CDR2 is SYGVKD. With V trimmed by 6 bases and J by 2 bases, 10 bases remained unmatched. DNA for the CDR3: TGTGCCATCAGCCGTGGACTAGGACGGACCTACGAGCAGTACTTC. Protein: CAISRGLGRTYEQYF.

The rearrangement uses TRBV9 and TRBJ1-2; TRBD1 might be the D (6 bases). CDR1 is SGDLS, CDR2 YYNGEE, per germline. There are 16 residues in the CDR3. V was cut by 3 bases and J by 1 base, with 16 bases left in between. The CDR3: CASSEALSGHNYGYTF. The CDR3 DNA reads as TGTGCCAGCAGCGAAGCCTTATCGGGACATAACTATGGCTACACCTTC.

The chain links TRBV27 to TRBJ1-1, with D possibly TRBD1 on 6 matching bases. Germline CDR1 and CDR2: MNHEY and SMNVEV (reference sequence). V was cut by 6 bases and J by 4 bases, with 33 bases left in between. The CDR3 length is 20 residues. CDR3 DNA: TGTGCCAGCAGCCCCCCCCGCCTTACAGGGTTAAGGGGTCAGGGCACTGAAGCTTTCTTT. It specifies CASSPPRLTGLRGQGTEAFF.

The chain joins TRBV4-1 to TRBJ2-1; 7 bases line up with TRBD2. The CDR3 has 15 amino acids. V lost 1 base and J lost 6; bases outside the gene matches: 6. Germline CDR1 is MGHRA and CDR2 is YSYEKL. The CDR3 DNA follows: TGCGCCAGCAGCCAAGGGACTAGGGTGGGCAATGAGCAGTTCTTC. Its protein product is CASSQGTRVGNEQFF.

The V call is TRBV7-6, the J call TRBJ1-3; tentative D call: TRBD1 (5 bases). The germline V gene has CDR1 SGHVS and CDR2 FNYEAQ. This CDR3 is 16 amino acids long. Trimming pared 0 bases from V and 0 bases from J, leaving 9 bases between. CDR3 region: CASSLARDFSGNTIYF. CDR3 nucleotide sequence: TGTGCCAGCAGCTTAGCGAGGGACTTCTCTGGAAACACCATATATTTT.

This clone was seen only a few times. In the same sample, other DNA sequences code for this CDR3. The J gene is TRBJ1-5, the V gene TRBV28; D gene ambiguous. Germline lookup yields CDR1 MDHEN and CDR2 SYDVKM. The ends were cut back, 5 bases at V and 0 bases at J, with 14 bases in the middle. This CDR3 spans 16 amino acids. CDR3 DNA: TGTGCCAGCAGTCCCTCCGGTCGGGATAGCAATCAGCCCCAGCATTTT. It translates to CASSPSGRDSNQPQHF.

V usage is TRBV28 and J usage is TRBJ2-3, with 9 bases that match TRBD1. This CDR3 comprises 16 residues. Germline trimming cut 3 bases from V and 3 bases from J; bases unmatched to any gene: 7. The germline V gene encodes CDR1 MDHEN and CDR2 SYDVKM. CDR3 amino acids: CASSFFGDRETDTQYF. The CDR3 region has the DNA TGTGCCAGCAGTTTTTTTGGGGACAGGGAAACAGATACGCAGTATTTT.

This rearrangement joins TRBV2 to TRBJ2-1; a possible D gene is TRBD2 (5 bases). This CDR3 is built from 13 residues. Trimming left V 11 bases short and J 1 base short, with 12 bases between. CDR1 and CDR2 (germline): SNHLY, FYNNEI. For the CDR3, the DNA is TGTGCCGGAGGTACCATGTCCTACAATGAGCAGTTCTTC. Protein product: CAGGTMSYNEQFF.

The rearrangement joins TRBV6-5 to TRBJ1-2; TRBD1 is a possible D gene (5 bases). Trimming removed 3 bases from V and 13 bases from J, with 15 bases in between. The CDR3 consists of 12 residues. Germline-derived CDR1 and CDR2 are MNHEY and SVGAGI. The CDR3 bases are TGTGCCAGCAGTTATAGCGACGGGGGGTGCACCTTC. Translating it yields CASSYSDGGCTF.

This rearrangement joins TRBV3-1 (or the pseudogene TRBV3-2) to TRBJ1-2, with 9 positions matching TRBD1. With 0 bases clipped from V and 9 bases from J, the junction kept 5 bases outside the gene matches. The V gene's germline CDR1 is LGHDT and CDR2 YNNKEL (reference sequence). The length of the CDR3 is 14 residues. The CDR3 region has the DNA TGTGCCAGCAGCCAAGACCTACAGGGGGCAAGCTACACCTTC. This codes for CASSQDLQGASYTF.

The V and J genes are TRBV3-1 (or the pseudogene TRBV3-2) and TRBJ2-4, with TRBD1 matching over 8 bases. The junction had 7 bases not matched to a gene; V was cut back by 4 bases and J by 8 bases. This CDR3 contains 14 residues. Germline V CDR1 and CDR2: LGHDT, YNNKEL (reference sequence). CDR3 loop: CASSLGQGGDIQYF. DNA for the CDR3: TGTGCCAGCAGCCTAGGACAGGGCGGGGACATTCAGTACTTC.

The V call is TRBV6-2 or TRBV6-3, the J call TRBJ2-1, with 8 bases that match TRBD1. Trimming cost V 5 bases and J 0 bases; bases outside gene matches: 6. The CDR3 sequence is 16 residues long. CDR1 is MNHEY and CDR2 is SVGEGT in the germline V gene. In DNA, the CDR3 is TGTGCCAGCAGTCAGACAACAGGGGGCTCCTACAATGAGCAGTTCTTC. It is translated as CASSQTTGGSYNEQFF.

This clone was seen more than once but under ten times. The CDR3 bases are TGTGCCAGCAGTTACGGACCAGGACTAGCAGAGAACACCGGGGAGCTGTTTTTT. Protein sequence: CASSYGPGLAENTGELFF. J is TRBJ2-2 and V is TRBV6-2 or TRBV6-3; 8 bases are a match to TRBD2. The CDR3 is 18 residues long. CDR1 MNHEY and CDR2 SVGEGT come from the germline V gene. V gave up 2 bases and J gave up 1 base; unmatched junction bases: 9.

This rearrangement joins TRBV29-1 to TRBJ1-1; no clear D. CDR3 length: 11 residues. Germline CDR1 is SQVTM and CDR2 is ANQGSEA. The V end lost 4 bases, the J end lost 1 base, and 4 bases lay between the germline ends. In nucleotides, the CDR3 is TGCAGCGTTGTCCAGAACACTGAAGCTTTCTTT. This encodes CSVVQNTEAFF.

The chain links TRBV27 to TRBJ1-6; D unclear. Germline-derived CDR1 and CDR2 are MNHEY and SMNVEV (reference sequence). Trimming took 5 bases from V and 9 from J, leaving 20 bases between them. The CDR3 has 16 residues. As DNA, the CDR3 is TGTGCCAGCAGTCCGTTGACGAGCACGCTAGGTTCACCCCTCCACTTT. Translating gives CASSPLTSTLGSPLHF.

DNA for the CDR3: TGTGCCAGCCTCCGAGGGAGAGCTAACTATGGCTACACCTTC. Translated, it gives CASLRGRANYGYTF. The J gene is TRBJ1-2, the V gene TRBV2; D gene uncertain. The V gene lost 8 bases and the J gene lost 0 bases, with 13 bases spanning the gap. The V gene's germline CDR1 is SNHLY and CDR2 FYNNEI. This CDR3 is built from 14 residues.

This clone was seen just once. As DNA, the CDR3 is TGCGCCAGCAGCCAAGAAGGAGGGGCTCAGAGCTTCTACGAGCAGTACTTC. It is translated as CASSQEGGAQSFYEQYF. This chain uses TRBV4-1 with TRBJ2-7; D might be TRBD2 (6 bases). Trimming left V 0 bases short and J 3 bases short, with 18 bases between. CDR1 is MGHRA and CDR2 is YSYEKL in the germline V gene. This CDR3 region has 17 residues.

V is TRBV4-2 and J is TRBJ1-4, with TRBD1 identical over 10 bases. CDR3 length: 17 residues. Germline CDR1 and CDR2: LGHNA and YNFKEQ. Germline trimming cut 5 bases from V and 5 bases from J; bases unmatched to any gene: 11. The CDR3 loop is CASSTSTGGRWNEKLFF. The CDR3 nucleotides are TGTGCCAGCAGCACATCGACAGGGGGCCGGTGGAATGAAAAACTGTTTTTT.

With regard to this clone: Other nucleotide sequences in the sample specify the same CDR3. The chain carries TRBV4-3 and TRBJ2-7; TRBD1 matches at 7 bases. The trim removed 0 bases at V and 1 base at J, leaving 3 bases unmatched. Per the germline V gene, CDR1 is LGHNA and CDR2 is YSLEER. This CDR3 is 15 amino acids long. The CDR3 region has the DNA TGCGCCAGCAGCCAAGATAGGGACAGTTCCTACGAGCAGTACTTC. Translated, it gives CASSQDRDSSYEQYF.

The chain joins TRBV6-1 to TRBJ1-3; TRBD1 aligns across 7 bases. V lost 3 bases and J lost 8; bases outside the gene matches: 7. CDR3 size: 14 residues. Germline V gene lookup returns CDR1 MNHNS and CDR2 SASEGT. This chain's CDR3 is CASSEYSQGDTIYF. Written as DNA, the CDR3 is TGTGCCAGCAGTGAGTACAGCCAGGGGGACACCATATATTTT.

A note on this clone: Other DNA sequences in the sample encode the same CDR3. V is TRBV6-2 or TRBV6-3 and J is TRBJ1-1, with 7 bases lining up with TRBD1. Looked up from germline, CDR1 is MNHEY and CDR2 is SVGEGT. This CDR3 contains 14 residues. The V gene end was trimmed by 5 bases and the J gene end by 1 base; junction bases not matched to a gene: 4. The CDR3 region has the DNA TGTGCCAGCAGTCGCACAGGGGAGAACACTGAAGCTTTCTTT. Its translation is CASSRTGENTEAFF.

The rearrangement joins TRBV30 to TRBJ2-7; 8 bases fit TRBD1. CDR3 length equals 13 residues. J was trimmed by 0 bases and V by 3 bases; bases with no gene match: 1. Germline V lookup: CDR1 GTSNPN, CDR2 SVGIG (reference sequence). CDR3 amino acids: CAWRDRASYEQYF. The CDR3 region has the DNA TGTGCCTGGAGGGACAGGGCCTCCTACGAGCAGTACTTC.